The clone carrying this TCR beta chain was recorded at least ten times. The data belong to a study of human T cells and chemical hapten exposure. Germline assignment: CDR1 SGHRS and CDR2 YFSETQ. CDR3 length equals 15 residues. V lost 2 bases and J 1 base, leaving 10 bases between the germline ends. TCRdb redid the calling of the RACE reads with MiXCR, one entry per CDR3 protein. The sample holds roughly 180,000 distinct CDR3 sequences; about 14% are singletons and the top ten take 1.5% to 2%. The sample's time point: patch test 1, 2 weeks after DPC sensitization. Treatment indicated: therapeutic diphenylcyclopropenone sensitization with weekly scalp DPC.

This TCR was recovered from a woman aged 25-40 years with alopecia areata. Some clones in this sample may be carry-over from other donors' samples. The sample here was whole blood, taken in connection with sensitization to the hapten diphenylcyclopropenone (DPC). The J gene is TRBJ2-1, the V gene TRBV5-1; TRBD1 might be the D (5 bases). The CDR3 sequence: CASSFDAGSYNEQFF. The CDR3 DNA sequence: TGCGCCAGCAGCTTTGATGCAGGGTCCTACAATGAGCAGTTCTTC.